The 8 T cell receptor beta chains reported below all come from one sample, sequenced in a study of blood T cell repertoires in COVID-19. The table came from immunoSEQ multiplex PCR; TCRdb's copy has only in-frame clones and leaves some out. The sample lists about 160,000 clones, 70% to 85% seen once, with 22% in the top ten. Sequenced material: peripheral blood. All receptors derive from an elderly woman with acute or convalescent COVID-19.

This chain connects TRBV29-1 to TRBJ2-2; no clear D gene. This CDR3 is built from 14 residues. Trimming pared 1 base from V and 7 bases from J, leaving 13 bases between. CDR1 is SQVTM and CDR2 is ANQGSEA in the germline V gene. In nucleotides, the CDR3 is TGCAGCGTTGAAGGCAGTAATATGGTCGGGGAGCTGTTTTTT. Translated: CSVEGSNMVGELFF.

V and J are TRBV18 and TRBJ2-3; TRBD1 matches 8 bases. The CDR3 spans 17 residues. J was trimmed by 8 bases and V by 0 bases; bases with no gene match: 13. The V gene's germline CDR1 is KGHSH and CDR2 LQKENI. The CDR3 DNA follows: TGTGCCAGCTCACCACCGTGGCAGGGGGCGCAAGTAGTTACGCAGTATTTT. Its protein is CASSPPWQGAQVVTQYF.

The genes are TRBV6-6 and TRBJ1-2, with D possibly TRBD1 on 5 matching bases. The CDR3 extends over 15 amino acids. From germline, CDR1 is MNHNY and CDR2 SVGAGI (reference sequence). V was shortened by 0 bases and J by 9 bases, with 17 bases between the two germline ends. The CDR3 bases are TGTGCCAGCAGTTACTCGGCGGGAAGGGGTAAAAGCTACACCTTC. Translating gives CASSYSAGRGKSYTF.

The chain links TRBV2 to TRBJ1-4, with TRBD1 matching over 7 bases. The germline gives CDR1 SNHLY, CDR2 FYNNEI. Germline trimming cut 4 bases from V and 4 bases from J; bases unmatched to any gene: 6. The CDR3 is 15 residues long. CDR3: CASSADRAGNEKLFF. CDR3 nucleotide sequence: TGTGCCAGCAGTGCCGACAGGGCGGGTAATGAAAAACTGTTTTTT.

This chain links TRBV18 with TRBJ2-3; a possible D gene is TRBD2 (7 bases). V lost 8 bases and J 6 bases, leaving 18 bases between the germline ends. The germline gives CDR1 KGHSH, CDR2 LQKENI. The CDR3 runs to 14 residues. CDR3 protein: CASPMGGHLDTQYF. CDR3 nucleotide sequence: TGTGCCAGCCCAATGGGGGGGCACTTGGATACGCAGTATTTT.

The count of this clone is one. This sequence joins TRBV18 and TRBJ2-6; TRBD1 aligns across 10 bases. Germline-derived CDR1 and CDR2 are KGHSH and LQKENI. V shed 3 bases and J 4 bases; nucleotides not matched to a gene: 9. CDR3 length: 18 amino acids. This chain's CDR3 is CASSPVGQGSRGANVLTF. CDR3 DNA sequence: TGTGCCAGCTCACCGGTGGGACAGGGGTCTAGAGGGGCCAACGTCCTGACTTTC. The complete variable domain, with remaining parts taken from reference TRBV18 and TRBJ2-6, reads NAGVMQNPRHLVRRRGQEARLRCSPMKGHSHVYWYRQLPEEGLKFMVYLQKENIIDESGMPKERFSAEFPKEGPSILRIQQVVRGDSAAYFCASSPVGQGSRGANVLTFGAGSRLTVL.

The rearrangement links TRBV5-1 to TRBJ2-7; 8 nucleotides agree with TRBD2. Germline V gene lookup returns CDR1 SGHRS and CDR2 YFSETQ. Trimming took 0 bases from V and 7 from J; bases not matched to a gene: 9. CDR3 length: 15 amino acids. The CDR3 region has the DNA TGCGCCAGCAGCTTGGTTTCTAGCGGGCGACTGGAGCAGTACTTC. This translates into CASSLVSSGRLEQYF.

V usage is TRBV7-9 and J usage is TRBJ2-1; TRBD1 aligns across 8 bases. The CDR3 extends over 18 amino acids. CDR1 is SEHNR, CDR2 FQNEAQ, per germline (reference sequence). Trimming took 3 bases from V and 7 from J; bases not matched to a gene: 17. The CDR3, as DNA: TGTGCCAGCAGCTTCAGTGGATACCGACAGGGGCAGAATAATGAGCAGTTCTTC. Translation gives CASSFSGYRQGQNNEQFF.